This T cell receptor beta chain derives from a study of OX40 agonist ivuxolimab in advanced cancers. For context, the study as a whole: Ivuxolimab, which targeted the costimulatory receptor OX40 (CD134), was an agonistic, fully human IgG2 monoclonal antibody. Prior anti-PD-1, anti-PD-L1 or anti-CTLA-4 therapy was permitted, and checkpoint inhibitors had been received by around 39% of dose-escalation patients. Of the roughly 53 patients in dose escalation, some 20 had hepatocellular carcinoma, some 15 had melanoma, 9 had renal cell carcinoma and 9 had head and neck cancer. A male proportion of nearly 85% and a mean age of approximately 61 years, ranging from 23 to 79, were recorded for the dose-escalation cohort. The paper reports the monotherapy dose-escalation portion (N = 52 patients) of the phase I ivuxolimab trial. Partial responses occurred in three dose-escalation patients, of whom one had hepatocellular carcinoma and two had cutaneous melanoma. The purpose of peripheral TCRbeta sequencing was to test whether ivuxolimab changed TCR sequence diversity and led to clonal T-cell expansion. Intravenous ivuxolimab was administered to patients every 2 weeks at six dose levels: 0.01, 0.1, 0.3, 1.5, 3 and 10 mg/kg.

The research as a whole found: Low levels of normalized T-cell clonal expansion were also seen in some patients who did not respond. The antigen specificity of the clonally expanded peripheral T cells was not determined. Partial responders in the 0.1-3.0 mg/kg groups had among the lowest normalized peripheral clonal expansion, especially among CD8+ T cells. After ivuxolimab, expanded clones were on average more numerous among CD8+ T cells than among CD4+ T cells. Clonal expansion of both CD4+ and CD8+ blood T cells was observed from baseline to week 6 at doses 0.1 to 3.0 mg/kg.

From a lookup of the germline V gene (reference sequence), CDR1 and CDR2 are SGHNT and YYREEE. The CDR3 measures 13 amino acids from cysteine to phenylalanine. Only the CDR3 part of the read is kept: 39 bases, read in frame from the first base. The germline ends are 12 bases apart after V is trimmed by 6 bases and J by 2 bases. About this clone: No antigen is known for it. No base quality values were provided; no much bigger clone lies one nucleotide off.

Patients with a history of autoimmune disease or receiving systemic immunosuppression were excluded from the trial. Peripheral blood for TCR sequencing was drawn from every dose cohort at baseline, at cycle 4 day 1 and at cycle 7 day 1. Samples came from an open-label, multicenter, first-in-human phase I dose-escalation trial of ivuxolimab. The trial enrolled adults with locally advanced or metastatic head and neck squamous cell, hepatocellular, melanoma or renal cell carcinoma. Before TCR sequencing, CD4+ T cells and CD8+ T cells from peripheral blood were sorted into separate populations. To sequence the TCRbeta CDR3 region, genomic DNA was isolated from the sorted cells. TCRbeta CDR3 regions were sequenced using the immunoSEQ Assay. Held by TCRdb, this immuneACCESS table contains in-frame sequences only and omits some clones. Under half of the omission traces to an unresolved V gene where checked; the cause of the rest is unknown. Recorded for this sample are approximately 44,000 clones; about 80% of them occurred a single time. The biggest ten clones account for around 9.3% of the sample.

This sequence originates from an adult with an advanced solid tumor such as melanoma, head and neck, liver or kidney cancer. The sequencing here drew on CD4+ or CD8+ T cells sorted from blood, taken in a trial of the OX40 agonist ivuxolimab. This chain is built from TRBV5-4 and TRBJ2-7; the D gene remains uncertain. The CDR3 here reads CASNLWGTYEQYF. The DNA sequence is TGTGCCAGCAATCTCTGGGGAACCTACGAGCAGTACTTC.